What follows are 6 T cell receptor beta chains derived from one specimen sequenced in a study of neurological immune-mediated disorders. Regarding time point: longitudinal time-point 2. TCRdb processed the 5' RACE reads anew with MiXCR; each CDR3 protein has one entry. The sample includes about 33,000 distinct CDR3 sequences, 13% of them seen just once. The sample comprised PBMCs. These receptors were taken from a woman between 40 and 55 years old in good health.

As for this clonotype: A much larger clone sits a single nucleotide away, making a read error possible. This chain joins TRBV30 and TRBJ2-2; D is tentatively TRBD1 or TRBD2 (5 bases each). The CDR3 is 14 amino acids. Germline values: CDR1 GTSNPN, CDR2 SVGIG (reference sequence). CDR3 sequence reads: CAWRGPSGTGEPFF. The DNA for the CDR3 is TGTGCCTGGAGGGGGCCGAGCGGTACCGGGGAGCCGTTTTTT.

This clonotype was found many times. The chain couples TRBV7-2 to TRBJ2-5; perhaps TRBD2 as D (6 bases). Deletions cut 3 bases from V and 5 bases from J, with 13 bases between. The CDR3 spans 14 residues. Germline V lookup: CDR1 SGHTA, CDR2 FQGNSA. CDR3 bases: TGTGCCAGCAGCTTCGGAGGGTCCGTGGAGACCCAGTACTTC. It codes for CASSFGGSVETQYF. The whole variable domain, filled in from reference TRBV7-2 and TRBJ2-5, reads GAGVSQSPSNKVTEKGKDVELRCDPISGHTALYWYRQSLGQGLEFLIYFQGNSAPDKSGLPSDRFSAERTGGSVSTLTIQRTQQEDSAVYLCASSFGGSVETQYFGPGTRLLVL.

In its sample, this clonotype was seen many times. The rearrangement links TRBV6-5 to TRBJ1-2; no reliable D call. V was shortened by 5 bases and J by 4 bases, with 11 bases between the two germline ends. The CDR3 has 13 amino acids. Germline V CDR1 and CDR2: MNHEY, SVGAGI. CDR3 sequence: CASSNGVAYGYTF. CDR3 DNA sequence: TGTGCCAGCAGTAACGGGGTTGCCTATGGCTACACCTTC.

This clonotype occurred many times. V and J are TRBV20-1 and TRBJ2-1, with 9 nucleotides matching TRBD2. Germline V gene lookup returns CDR1 DFQATT and CDR2 SNEGSKA (reference sequence). The CDR3 is 16 amino acids. V lost 4 bases, J lost 2 bases, and 9 bases stayed unmatched. The CDR3 protein is CSAKSSGGPAYNEQFF. As DNA, the CDR3 is TGCAGTGCTAAAAGTAGCGGGGGCCCGGCCTACAATGAGCAGTTCTTC.

This clonotype was observed at least ten times. The chain carries TRBV5-6 and TRBJ2-1; 8 bases fit TRBD2. The trim removed 4 bases at V and 1 base at J, leaving 4 bases unmatched. CDR3 size: 15 residues. The germline CDR1 and CDR2 sequences are SGHDT and YYEEEE. DNA of the CDR3: TGTGCCAGCAGCCAGAGCGGGAGTTCCTACAATGAGCAGTTCTTC. This gives the protein CASSQSGSSYNEQFF.

This clonotype rates as medium-sized. The CDR3 loop reads CASNKGEYEQYF. For the CDR3, the DNA is TGTGCCAGCAACAAGGGGGAGTACGAGCAGTACTTC. V usage is TRBV6-2 or TRBV6-3 and J usage is TRBJ2-7, with D tentatively TRBD1 (6 bases). This CDR3 is built from 12 residues. V lost 7 bases, J lost 4 bases, and 11 bases lay in between. Germline CDR1 MNHEY, CDR2 SVGEGT.